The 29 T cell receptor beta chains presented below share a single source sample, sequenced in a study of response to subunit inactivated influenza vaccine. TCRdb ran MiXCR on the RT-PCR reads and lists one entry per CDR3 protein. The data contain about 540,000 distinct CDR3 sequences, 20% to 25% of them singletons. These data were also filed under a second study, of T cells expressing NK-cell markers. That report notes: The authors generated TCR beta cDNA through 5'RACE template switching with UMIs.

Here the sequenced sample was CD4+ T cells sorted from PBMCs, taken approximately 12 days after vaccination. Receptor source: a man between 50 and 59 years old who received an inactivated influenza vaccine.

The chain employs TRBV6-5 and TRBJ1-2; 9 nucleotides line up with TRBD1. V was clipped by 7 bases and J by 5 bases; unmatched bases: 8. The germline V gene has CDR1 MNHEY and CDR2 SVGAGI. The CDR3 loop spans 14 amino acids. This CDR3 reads CASTSRDRVYGYTF. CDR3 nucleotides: TGTGCCAGCACTTCCCGGGACAGGGTTTATGGCTACACCTTC.

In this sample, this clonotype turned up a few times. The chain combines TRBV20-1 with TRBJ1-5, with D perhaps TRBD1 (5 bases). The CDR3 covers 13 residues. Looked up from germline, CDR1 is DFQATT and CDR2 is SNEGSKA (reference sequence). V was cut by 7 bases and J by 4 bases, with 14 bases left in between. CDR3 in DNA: TGCAGTGGACGTTCGACAGAAAATCAGCCCCAGCATTTT. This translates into CSGRSTENQPQHF.

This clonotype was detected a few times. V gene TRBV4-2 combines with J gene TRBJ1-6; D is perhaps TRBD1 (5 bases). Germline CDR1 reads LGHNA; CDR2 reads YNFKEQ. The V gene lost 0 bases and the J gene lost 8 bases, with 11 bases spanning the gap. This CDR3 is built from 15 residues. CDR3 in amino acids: CASSQDWGGDSPLHF. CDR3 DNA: TGTGCCAGCAGCCAAGATTGGGGGGGTGATTCACCCCTCCACTTT.

The CDR3 reads CASRRTPSYEQYF. DNA of the CDR3: TGTGCCAGCAGACGAACGCCGTCCTACGAGCAGTACTTC. J is TRBJ2-7 and V is TRBV12-3 or TRBV12-4; D uncertain. Trimming left V 6 bases short and J 1 base short, with 10 bases between. CDR3 length: 13 amino acids.

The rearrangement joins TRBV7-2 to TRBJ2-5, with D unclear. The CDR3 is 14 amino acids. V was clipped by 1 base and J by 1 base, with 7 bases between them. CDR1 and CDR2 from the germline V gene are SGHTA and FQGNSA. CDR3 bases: TGTGCCAGCAGCTTAGTTGTACGCCAAGAGACCCAGTACTTC. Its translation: CASSLVVRQETQYF.

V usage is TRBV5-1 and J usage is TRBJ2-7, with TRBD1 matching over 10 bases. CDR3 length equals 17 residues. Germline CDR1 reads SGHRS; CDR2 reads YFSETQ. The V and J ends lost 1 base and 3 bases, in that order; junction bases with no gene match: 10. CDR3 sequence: CASSLKTGTGDLYEQYF. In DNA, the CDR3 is TGCGCCAGCAGCTTGAAAACCGGGACAGGGGACCTCTACGAGCAGTACTTC.

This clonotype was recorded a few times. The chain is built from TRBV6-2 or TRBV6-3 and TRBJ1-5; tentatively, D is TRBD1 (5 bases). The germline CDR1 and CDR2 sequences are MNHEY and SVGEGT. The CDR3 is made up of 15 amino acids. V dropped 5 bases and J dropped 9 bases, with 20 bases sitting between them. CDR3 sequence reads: CASSASGGPHRPQHF. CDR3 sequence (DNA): TGTGCCAGCAGTGCGAGCGGGGGACCCCATCGGCCCCAGCATTTT.

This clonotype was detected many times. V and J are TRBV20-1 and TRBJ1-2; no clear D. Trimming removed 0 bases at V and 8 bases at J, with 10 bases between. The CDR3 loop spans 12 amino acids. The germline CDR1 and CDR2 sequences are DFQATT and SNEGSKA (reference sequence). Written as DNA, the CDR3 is TGCAGTGCTAGAGATACGAGCGTAGGCTACACCTTC. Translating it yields CSARDTSVGYTF.

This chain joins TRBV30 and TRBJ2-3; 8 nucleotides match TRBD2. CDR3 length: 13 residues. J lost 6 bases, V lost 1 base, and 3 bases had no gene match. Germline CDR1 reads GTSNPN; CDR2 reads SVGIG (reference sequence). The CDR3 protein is CAWSAGRVDTQYF. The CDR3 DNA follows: TGTGCCTGGAGTGCCGGGAGGGTGGATACGCAGTATTTT. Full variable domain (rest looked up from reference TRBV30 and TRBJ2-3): SQTIHQWPATLVQPVGSPLSLECTVEGTSNPNLYWYRQAAGRGLQLLFYSVGIGQISSEVPQNLSASRPQDRQFILSSKKLLLSDSGFYLCAWSAGRVDTQYFGPGTRLTVL.

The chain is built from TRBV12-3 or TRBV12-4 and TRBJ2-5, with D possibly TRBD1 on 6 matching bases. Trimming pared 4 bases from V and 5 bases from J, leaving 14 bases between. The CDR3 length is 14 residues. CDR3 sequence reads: CASSSVTGRETQYF. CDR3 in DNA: TGTGCCAGCAGTTCTGTAACAGGGCGGGAGACCCAGTACTTC.

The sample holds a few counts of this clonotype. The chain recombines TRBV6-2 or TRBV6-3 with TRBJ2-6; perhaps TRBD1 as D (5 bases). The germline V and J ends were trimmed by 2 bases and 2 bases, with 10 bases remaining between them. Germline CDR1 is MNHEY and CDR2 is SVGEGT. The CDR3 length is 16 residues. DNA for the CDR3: TGTGCCAGCAGTTACCCCACAGGAACTGGGGCCAACGTCCTGACTTTC. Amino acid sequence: CASSYPTGTGANVLTF.

The CDR3 region has the DNA TGTGCCAGCAGTTCTTTCGGGACTAGCGGGAAAGGGGCGCAGTATTTT. This codes for CASSSFGTSGKGAQYF. The rearrangement uses TRBV28 and TRBJ2-3; TRBD2 matches 13 bases. Germline values: CDR1 MDHEN, CDR2 SYDVKM. Trimming at V came to 4 bases and at J to 10 bases, leaving 11 bases not matched to a gene. There are 16 residues in the CDR3.

CDR3 amino acids: CASSLDRGRGEKLFF. In DNA, the CDR3 is TGCGCCAGCAGCCTAGACAGGGGGCGAGGTGAAAAACTGTTTTTT. The chain recombines TRBV4-3 with TRBJ1-4; 10 nucleotides align to TRBD1. CDR1 is LGHNA, CDR2 YSLEER, per germline. The length of the CDR3 is 15 residues. V shed 4 bases and J 7 bases; nucleotides not matched to a gene: 6.

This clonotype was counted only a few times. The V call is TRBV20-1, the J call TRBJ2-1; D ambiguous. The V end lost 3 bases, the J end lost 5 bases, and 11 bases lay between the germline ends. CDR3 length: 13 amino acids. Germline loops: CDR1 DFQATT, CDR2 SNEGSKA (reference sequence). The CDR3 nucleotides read TGCAGTGCTAGTGGCGGACCCAACAATGAGCAGTTCTTC. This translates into CSASGGPNNEQFF.

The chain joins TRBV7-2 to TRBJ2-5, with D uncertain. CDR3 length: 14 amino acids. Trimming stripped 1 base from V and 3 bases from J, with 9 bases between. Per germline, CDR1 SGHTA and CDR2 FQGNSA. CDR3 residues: CASSLERRKETQYF. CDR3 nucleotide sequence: TGTGCCAGCAGCTTAGAACGCAGGAAAGAGACCCAGTACTTC.

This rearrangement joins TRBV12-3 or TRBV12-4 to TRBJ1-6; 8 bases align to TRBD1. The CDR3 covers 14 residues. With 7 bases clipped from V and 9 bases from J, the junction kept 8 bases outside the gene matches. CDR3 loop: CASTNQGAGSPLHF. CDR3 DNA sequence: TGTGCCAGCACCAACCAGGGGGCTGGTTCACCCCTCCACTTT.

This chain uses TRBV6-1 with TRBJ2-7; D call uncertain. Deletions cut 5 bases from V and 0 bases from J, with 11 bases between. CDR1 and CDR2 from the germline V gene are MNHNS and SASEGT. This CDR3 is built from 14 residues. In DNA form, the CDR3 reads TGTGCCAGCAGTAGCAGGCCCAGCTCCTACGAGCAGTACTTC. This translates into CASSSRPSSYEQYF.

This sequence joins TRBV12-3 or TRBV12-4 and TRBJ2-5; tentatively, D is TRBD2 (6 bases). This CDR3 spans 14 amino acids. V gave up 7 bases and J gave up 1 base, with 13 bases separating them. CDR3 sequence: CASTHAGGQETQYF. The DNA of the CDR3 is TGTGCCAGCACCCACGCCGGGGGCCAAGAGACCCAGTACTTC.

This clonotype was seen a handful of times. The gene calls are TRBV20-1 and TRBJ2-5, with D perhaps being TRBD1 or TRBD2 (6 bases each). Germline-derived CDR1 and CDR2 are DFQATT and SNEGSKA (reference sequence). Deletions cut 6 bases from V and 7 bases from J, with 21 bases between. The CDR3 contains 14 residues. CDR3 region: CSAVGATSLATQYF. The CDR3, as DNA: TGCAGTGCAGTGGGGGCGACTAGTCTCGCGACCCAGTACTTC.

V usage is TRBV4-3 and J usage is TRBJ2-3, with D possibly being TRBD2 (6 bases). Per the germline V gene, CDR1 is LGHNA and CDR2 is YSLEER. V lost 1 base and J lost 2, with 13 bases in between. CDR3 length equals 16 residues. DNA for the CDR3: TGCGCCAGCAGCCAAGCCTTGCGGGGATCCACAGATACGCAGTATTTT. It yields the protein CASSQALRGSTDTQYF.

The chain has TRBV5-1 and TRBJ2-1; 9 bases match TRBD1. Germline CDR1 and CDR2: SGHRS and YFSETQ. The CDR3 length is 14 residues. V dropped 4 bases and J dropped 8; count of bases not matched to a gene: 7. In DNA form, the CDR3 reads TGCGCCAGCAGCCAGACAGGGGGTGGCGATGAGCAGTTCTTC. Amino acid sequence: CASSQTGGGDEQFF.

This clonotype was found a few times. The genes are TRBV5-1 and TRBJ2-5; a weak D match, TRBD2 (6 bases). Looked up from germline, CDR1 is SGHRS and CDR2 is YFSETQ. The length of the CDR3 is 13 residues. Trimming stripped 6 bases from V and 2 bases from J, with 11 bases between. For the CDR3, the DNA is TGCGCCAGCACGACGGGGGAGCAAGAGACCCAGTACTTC. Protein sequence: CASTTGEQETQYF.

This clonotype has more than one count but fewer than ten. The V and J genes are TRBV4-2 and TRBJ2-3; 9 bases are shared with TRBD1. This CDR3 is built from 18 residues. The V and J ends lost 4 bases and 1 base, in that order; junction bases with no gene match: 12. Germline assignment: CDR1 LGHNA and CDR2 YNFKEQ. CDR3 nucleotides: TGTGCCAGCAGCCCATCGACCGGGACAGGGACCCGCACAGATACGCAGTATTTT. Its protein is CASSPSTGTGTRTDTQYF.

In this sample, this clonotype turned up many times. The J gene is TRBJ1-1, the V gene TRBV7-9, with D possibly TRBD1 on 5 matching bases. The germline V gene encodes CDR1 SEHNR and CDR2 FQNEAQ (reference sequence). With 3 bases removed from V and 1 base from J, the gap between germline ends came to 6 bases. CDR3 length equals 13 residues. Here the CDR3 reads CASSLGENTEAFF. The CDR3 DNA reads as TGTGCCAGCAGCTTGGGGGAGAACACTGAAGCTTTCTTT.

DNA of the CDR3: TGTGCCAGCAGCCACACCCCCGGGACAGGGGCCTTCTATGGCTACACCTTC. Protein: CASSHTPGTGAFYGYTF. This chain links TRBV14 with TRBJ1-2, with TRBD1 matching 10 bases. The ends lost 3 bases at V and 4 bases at J; junction bases unmatched: 11. The CDR3 runs 17 residues. The germline gives CDR1 SGHDN, CDR2 FVKESK.

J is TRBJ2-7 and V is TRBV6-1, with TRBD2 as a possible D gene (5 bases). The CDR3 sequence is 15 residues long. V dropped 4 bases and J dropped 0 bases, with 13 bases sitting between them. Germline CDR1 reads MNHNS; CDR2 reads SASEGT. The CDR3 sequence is CASSAMREISYEQYF. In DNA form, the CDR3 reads TGTGCCAGCAGTGCCATGAGGGAGATCTCCTACGAGCAGTACTTC.

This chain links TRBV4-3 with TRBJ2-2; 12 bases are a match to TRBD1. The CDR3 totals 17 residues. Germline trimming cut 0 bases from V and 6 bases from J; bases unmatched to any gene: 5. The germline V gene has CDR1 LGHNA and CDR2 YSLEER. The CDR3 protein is CASSQEGTGGASGELFF. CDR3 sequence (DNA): TGCGCCAGCAGCCAAGAGGGGACAGGGGGCGCCTCCGGGGAGCTGTTTTTT.

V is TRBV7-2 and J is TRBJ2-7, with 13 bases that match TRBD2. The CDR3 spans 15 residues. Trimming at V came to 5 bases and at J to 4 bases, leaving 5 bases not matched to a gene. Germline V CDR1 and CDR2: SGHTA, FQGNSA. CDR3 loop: CASSKRLAGGYEQYF. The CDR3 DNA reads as TGTGCCAGCAGCAAAAGACTAGCGGGAGGTTACGAGCAGTACTTC.

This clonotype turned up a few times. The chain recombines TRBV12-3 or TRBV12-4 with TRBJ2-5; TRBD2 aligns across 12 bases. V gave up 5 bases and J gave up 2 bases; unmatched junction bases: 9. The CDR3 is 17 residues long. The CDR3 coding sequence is TGTGCCAGCAGTGCGGCGCTAGCGGGGGGGCTTCAAGAGACCCAGTACTTC. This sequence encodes CASSAALAGGLQETQYF.